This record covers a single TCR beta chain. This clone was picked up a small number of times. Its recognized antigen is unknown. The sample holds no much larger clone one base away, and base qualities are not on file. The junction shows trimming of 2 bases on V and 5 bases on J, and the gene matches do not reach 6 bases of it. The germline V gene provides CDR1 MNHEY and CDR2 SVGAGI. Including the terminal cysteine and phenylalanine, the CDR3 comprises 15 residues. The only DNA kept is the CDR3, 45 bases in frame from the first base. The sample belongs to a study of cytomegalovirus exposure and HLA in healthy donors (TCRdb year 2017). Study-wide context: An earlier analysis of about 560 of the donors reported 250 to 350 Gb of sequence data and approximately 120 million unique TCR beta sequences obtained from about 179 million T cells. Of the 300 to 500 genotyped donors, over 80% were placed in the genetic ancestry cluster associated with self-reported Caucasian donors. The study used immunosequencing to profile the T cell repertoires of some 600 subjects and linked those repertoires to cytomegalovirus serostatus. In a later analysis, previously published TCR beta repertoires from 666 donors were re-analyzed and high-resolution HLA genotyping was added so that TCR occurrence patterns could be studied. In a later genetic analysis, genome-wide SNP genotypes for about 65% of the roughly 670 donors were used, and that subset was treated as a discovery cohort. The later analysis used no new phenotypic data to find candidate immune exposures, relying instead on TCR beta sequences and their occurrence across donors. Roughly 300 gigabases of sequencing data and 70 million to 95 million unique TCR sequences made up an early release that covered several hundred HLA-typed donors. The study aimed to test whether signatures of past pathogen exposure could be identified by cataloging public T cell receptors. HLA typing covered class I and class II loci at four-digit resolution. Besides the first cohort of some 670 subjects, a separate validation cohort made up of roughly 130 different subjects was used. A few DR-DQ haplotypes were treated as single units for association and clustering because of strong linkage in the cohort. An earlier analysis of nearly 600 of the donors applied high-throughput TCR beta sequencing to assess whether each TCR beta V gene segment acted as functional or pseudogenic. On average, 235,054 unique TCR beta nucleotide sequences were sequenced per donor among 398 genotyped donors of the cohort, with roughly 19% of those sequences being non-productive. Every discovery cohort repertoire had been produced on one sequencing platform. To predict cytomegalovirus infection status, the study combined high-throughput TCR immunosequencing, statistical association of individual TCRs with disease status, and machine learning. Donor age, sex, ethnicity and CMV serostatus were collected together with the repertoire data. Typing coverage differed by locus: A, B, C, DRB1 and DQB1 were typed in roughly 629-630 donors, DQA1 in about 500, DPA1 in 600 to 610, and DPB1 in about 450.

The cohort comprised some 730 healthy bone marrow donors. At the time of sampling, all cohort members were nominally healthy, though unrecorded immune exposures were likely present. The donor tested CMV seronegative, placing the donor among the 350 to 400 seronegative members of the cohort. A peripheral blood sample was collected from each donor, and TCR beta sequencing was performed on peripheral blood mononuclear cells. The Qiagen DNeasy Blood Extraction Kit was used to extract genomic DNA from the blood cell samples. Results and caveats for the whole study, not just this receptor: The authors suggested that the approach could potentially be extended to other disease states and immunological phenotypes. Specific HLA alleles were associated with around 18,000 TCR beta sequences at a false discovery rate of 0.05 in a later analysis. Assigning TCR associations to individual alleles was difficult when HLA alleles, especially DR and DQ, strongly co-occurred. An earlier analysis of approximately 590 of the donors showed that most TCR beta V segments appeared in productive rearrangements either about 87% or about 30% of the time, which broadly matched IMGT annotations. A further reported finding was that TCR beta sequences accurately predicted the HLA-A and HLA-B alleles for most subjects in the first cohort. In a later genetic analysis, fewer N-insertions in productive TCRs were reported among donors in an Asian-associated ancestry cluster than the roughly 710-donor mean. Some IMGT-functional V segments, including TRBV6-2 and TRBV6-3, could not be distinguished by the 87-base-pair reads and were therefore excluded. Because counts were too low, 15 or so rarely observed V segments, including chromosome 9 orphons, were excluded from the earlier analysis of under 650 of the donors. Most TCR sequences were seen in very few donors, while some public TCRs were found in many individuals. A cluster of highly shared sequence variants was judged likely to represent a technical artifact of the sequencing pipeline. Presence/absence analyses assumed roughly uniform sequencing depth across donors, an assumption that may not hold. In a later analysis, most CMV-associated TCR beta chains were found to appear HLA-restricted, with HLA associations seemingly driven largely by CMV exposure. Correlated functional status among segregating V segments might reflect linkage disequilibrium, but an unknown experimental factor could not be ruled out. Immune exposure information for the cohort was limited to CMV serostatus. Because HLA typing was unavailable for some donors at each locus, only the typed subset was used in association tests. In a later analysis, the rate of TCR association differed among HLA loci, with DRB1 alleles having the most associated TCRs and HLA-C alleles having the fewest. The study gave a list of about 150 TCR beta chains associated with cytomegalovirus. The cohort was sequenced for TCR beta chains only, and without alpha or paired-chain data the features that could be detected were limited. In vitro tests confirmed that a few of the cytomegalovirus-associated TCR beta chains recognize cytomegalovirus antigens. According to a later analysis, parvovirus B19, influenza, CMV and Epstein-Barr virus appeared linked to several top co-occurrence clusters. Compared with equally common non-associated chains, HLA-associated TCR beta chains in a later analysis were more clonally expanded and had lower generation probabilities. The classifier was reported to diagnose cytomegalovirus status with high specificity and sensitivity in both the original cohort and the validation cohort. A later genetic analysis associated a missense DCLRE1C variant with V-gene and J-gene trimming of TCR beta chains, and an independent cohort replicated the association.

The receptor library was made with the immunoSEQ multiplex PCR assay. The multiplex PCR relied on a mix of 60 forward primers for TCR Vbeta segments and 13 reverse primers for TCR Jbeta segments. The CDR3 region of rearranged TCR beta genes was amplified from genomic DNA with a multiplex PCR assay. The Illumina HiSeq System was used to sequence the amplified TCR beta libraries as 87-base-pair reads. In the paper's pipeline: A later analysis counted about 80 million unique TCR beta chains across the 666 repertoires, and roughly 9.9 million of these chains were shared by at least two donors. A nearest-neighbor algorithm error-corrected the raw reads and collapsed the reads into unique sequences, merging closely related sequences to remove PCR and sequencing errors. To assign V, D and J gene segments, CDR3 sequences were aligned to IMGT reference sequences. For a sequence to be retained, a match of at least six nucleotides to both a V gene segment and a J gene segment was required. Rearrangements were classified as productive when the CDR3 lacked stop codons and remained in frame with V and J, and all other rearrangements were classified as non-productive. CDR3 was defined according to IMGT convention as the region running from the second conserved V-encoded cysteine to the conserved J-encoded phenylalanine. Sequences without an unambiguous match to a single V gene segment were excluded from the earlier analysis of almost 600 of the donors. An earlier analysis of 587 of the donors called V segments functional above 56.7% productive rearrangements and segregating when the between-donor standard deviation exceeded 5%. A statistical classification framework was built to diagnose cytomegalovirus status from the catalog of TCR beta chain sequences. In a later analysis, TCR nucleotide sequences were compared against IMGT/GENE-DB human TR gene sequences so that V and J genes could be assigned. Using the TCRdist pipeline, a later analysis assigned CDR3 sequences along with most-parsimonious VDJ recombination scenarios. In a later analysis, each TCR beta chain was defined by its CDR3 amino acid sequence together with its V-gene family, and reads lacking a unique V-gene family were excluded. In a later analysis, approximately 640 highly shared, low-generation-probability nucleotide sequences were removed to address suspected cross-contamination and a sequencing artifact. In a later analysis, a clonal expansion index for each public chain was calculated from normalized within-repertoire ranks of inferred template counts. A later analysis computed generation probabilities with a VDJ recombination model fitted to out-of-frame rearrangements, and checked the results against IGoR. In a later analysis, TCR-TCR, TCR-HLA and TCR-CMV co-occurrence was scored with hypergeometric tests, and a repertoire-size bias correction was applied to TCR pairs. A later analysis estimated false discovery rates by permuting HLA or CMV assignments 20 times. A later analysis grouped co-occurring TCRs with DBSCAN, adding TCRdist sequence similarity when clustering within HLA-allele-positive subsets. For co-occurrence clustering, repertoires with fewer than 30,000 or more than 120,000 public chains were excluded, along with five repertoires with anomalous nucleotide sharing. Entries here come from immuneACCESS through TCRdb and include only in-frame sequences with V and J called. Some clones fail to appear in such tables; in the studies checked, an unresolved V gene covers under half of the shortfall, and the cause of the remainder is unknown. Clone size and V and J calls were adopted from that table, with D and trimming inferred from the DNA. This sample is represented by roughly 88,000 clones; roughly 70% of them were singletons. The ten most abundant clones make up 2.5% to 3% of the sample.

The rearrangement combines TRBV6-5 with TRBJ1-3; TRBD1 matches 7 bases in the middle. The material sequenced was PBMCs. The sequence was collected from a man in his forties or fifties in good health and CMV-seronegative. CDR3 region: CASSYTGDLRNTIYF. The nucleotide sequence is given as TGTGCCAGCAGTTACACAGGGGATCTAAGAAACACCATATATTTT.